This entry lists 21 T cell receptor beta chains sequenced from one sample in a study of cytomegalovirus exposure and HLA in healthy donors. The assay was immunoSEQ multiplex PCR, and TCRdb's table has in-frame clones only and misses some. The table shows 130,000 to 150,000 clones, with approximately 90% occurring only once. Sequenced material: PBMCs. These TCRs come from a man younger than 35 in good health and CMV-seropositive.

The CDR3 loop reads CASSLGGQGPNTGELFF. The DNA for the CDR3 is TGCGCCAGCAGCTTGGGAGGACAGGGGCCTAACACCGGGGAGCTGTTTTTT. The chain couples TRBV5-1 to TRBJ2-2, with TRBD1 matching over 9 bases. The CDR3 has 17 amino acids. V shed 0 bases and J 2 bases; nucleotides not matched to a gene: 5. Germline CDR1 reads SGHRS; CDR2 reads YFSETQ.

The CDR3 coding sequence is TGTGCCAGCAGCCCGGGACAGGCGCTGAACACTGAAGCTTTCTTT. Translating gives CASSPGQALNTEAFF. The genes are TRBV27 and TRBJ1-1; the match to TRBD1 covers 8 bases. The germline V gene encodes CDR1 MNHEY and CDR2 SMNVEV (reference sequence). The V segment lost 6 bases and the J segment 0 bases; nucleotides outside the gene matches: 6. The CDR3 extends over 15 amino acids.

This chain connects TRBV4-2 to TRBJ2-7, with unresolved D. Deletions cut 0 bases from V and 1 base from J, with 4 bases between. The length of the CDR3 is 13 residues. Germline V gene data show CDR1 as LGHNA and CDR2 as YNFKEQ. CDR3 sequence: CASSQELSYEQYF. For the CDR3, the DNA is TGTGCCAGCAGCCAAGAGCTATCCTACGAGCAGTACTTC.

J is TRBJ1-2 and V is TRBV28; 8 bases agree with TRBD1. The CDR3 is 12 residues long. Unmatched junction bases numbered 2, after V lost 8 bases and J lost 3 bases. The germline V gene has CDR1 MDHEN and CDR2 SYDVKM. The CDR3 spells CASGTGHYGYTF. CDR3 nucleotide sequence: TGTGCCAGCGGGACAGGCCACTATGGCTACACCTTC.

This clone has just a few counts. The rearrangement uses TRBV6-1 and TRBJ2-1; TRBD1 matches at 7 bases. V lost 6 bases, J lost 10 bases, and 3 bases stayed unmatched. The germline gives CDR1 MNHNS, CDR2 SASEGT. CDR3 size: 11 residues. Here the CDR3 reads CASRKTGEQFF. The CDR3 nucleotides read TGTGCCAGCAGGAAGACAGGGGAGCAGTTCTTC.

The genes are TRBV5-6 and TRBJ1-2; unclear D gene. The CDR3 spans 15 residues. The germline V and J ends were trimmed by 0 bases and 2 bases, with 11 bases remaining between them. The germline gives CDR1 SGHDT, CDR2 YYEEEE. CDR3 loop: CASSLGHLANYGYTF. The CDR3 DNA sequence: TGTGCCAGCAGCTTGGGACACCTAGCAAACTATGGCTACACCTTC.

The gene calls are TRBV11-2 and TRBJ2-1, with D perhaps TRBD2 (5 bases). Germline CDR1 SGHAT, CDR2 FQNNGV. This CDR3 region has 13 residues. The V end was cut by 4 bases, the J end by 6 bases, with 10 bases between. CDR3 residues: CASSWTAPNEQFF. CDR3 DNA: TGTGCCAGCAGCTGGACTGCCCCCAATGAGCAGTTCTTC.

The rearrangement uses TRBV5-1 and TRBJ2-1; 7 nucleotides align to TRBD2. Germline assignment: CDR1 SGHRS and CDR2 YFSETQ. Trimming removed 4 bases from V and 6 bases from J; junction bases left unmatched: 10. This CDR3 has 15 amino acids. CDR3 sequence: CASSLGGSGGNEQFF. CDR3 DNA sequence: TGCGCCAGCAGCCTGGGAGGGTCCGGGGGCAATGAGCAGTTCTTC.

The chain carries TRBV6-5 and TRBJ2-2, with no clear D. From germline, CDR1 is MNHEY and CDR2 SVGAGI. This CDR3 spans 16 amino acids. V lost 4 bases and J lost 7, with 19 bases in between. The DNA for the CDR3 is TGTGCCAGCAGTTCCCCCTTTGCGCTGAGGAGCGGGGAGCTGTTTTTT. Encoded protein: CASSSPFALRSGELFF.

The V gene is TRBV4-1, the J gene TRBJ2-7, with D maybe TRBD1 (6 bases). The CDR3 consists of 18 residues. CDR1 and CDR2 from the germline V gene are MGHRA and YSYEKL. With 2 bases removed from V and 2 bases from J, the gap between germline ends came to 22 bases. The CDR3 loop is CASSQKKDWDIVTYEQYF. The CDR3 DNA follows: TGCGCCAGCAGCCAAAAAAAAGACTGGGACATAGTCACCTACGAGCAGTACTTC.

V usage is TRBV30 and J usage is TRBJ2-7; the D gene is possibly TRBD1 (5 bases). Germline V gene sequence: CDR1 GTSNPN, CDR2 SVGIG (reference sequence). This CDR3 comprises 12 residues. Between the trimmed V and J ends, which lost 0 bases and 6 bases, there was a span of 9 bases. The CDR3 is CAWSVSGSEQYF. CDR3 DNA: TGTGCCTGGAGTGTCTCAGGGTCCGAGCAGTACTTC. Together with reference TRBV30 and TRBJ2-7, the CDR3 gives the full variable domain: SQTIHQWPATLVQPVGSPLSLECTVEGTSNPNLYWYRQAAGRGLQLLFYSVGIGQISSEVPQNLSASRPQDRQFILSSKKLLLSDSGFYLCAWSVSGSEQYFGPGTRLTVT.

The chain has TRBV6-4 and TRBJ1-2; 7 positions match TRBD1. Germline V lookup: CDR1 MRHNA, CDR2 SNTAGT. The CDR3 is 15 amino acids. Trimming at V came to 5 bases and at J to 2 bases, leaving 8 bases not matched to a gene. CDR3 sequence (DNA): TGTGCCAGCAGTCAACATACGACAGGGAACTATGGCTACACCTTC. Its translation: CASSQHTTGNYGYTF.

This clone was recorded only once. V is TRBV9 and J is TRBJ2-7, with 7 bases aligning to TRBD2. Germline CDR1 SGDLS, CDR2 YYNGEE. The J segment lost 1 base and the V segment lost 3 bases, leaving 7 bases of the junction unmatched. The CDR3 totals 15 residues. The chain's CDR3 is CASSAGGGLSYEQYF. CDR3 DNA sequence: TGTGCCAGCAGCGCAGGCGGGGGACTATCCTACGAGCAGTACTTC.

V is TRBV2 and J is TRBJ2-1; 8 bases map to TRBD2. Germline CDR1 reads SNHLY; CDR2 reads FYNNEI. The junction had 14 bases not matched to a gene; V was cut back by 5 bases and J by 2 bases. The CDR3 covers 18 residues. The DNA for the CDR3 is TGTGCCAGCAGTACGAGTGGGGCGGCGCGGGGGGCCTACAATGAGCAGTTCTTC. Residues: CASSTSGAARGAYNEQFF.

The chain combines TRBV13 with TRBJ2-1, with 8 bases fitting TRBD2. With V trimmed by 4 bases and J by 7 bases, 15 bases remained unmatched. The germline V gene encodes CDR1 PRHDT and CDR2 FYEKMQ (reference sequence). The CDR3 consists of 17 residues. CDR3 DNA sequence: TGTGCCAGCAGCTCCCCGGGACTAGTGATATATCAGAATGAGCAGTTCTTC. The encoded protein is CASSSPGLVIYQNEQFF.

The J gene is TRBJ1-6, the V gene TRBV25-1, with 9 bases lining up with TRBD1. This CDR3 is 14 amino acids long. V was clipped by 6 bases and J by 8 bases; unmatched bases: 5. In germline, CDR1 is MGHDK, CDR2 SYGVNS. CDR3 sequence (DNA): TGTGCCAGCAGACCGACAGGGGGATATTCACCCCTCCACTTT. Amino acids: CASRPTGGYSPLHF.

Concerning this clone: This specimen includes other DNA sequences encoding the same CDR3. The chain joins TRBV15 to TRBJ1-5; the D gene is possibly TRBD1 (6 bases). This CDR3 comprises 15 residues. V was pared by 0 bases and J by 4 bases, with 10 bases between. Germline lookup yields CDR1 LNHNV and CDR2 YYDKDF (reference sequence). The CDR3 region is CATSRDRGANQPQHF. The CDR3 region has the DNA TGTGCCACCAGCAGAGATCGGGGGGCAAATCAGCCCCAGCATTTT.

The chain recombines TRBV7-6 with TRBJ1-1; D call uncertain. Trimming stripped 0 bases from V and 3 bases from J, with 8 bases between. This CDR3 spans 14 amino acids. CDR1 and CDR2 (germline): SGHVS, FNYEAQ. The CDR3 is CASSLALTHTEAFF. CDR3 in DNA: TGTGCCAGCAGCTTAGCGCTTACTCACACTGAAGCTTTCTTT.

The chain combines TRBV7-9 with TRBJ1-1, with D possibly being TRBD1 (5 bases). Trimming shortened V by 5 bases and J by 2 bases, and 18 bases separated the two germline ends. Germline CDR1 SEHNR, CDR2 FQNEAQ (reference sequence). The CDR3 sequence is 16 residues long. The CDR3 bases are TGTGCCAGCAGCCGAACAGGCGGTGGGGCCAACACTGAAGCTTTCTTT. Translation gives CASSRTGGGANTEAFF.

The chain uses TRBV29-1 and TRBJ2-7, with D tentatively TRBD1 (5 bases). CDR1 and CDR2 (germline): SQVTM, ANQGSEA. The CDR3 is 12 amino acids. V lost 4 bases and J 7 bases, leaving 14 bases between the germline ends. The CDR3 loop reads CSVAWQGPEQYF. As DNA, the CDR3 is TGCAGCGTTGCGTGGCAGGGTCCAGAGCAGTACTTC.

CDR3 nucleotide sequence: TGTGCCAGCAGGGACAGCATGAACACTGAAGCTTTCTTT. It translates to CASRDSMNTEAFF. The chain uses TRBV2 and TRBJ1-1; maybe TRBD1 (6 bases). Deletions cut 6 bases from V and 0 bases from J, with 8 bases between. The germline V gene has CDR1 SNHLY and CDR2 FYNNEI. The CDR3 contains 13 residues.